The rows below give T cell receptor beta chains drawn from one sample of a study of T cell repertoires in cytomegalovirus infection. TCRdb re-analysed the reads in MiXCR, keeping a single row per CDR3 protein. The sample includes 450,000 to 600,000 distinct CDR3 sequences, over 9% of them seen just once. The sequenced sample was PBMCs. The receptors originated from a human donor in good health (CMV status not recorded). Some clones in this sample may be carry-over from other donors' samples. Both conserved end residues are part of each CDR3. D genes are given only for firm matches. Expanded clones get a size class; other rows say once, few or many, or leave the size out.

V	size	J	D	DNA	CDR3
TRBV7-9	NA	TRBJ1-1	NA	TGTGCCAGCAGCATAAGGGTAGACCAGCTCGAAGCTTTCTTT	CASSIRVDQLEAFF
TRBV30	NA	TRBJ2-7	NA	TGTGCCTGGAGTGTCGAGGGGATTCTCTACGAGCAGTACTTC	CAWSVEGILYEQYF
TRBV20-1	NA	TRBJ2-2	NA	TGCAGTGCTTTCCGACCAGGCACCGGGGAGCTGTTTTTT	CSAFRPGTGELFF
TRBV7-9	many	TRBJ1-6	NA	TGTGCCAGCAGCTTAGGGACAGCGATGCAGTCACCCCTCCACTTT	CASSLGTAMQSPLHF
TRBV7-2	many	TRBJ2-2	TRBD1	TGTGCCAGCAGCAAGAGGACAGGGGGCGACACCGGGGAGCTGTTTTTT	CASSKRTGGDTGELFF
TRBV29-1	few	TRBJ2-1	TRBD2	TGCAGCGTTTCGGATCGAGAGGAGCGGGAGGGCCTAAATGAGCAGTTCTTC	CSVSDREEREGLNEQFF
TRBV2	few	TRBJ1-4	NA	TGTGCCAGCAGTCCCGGGATTAATGAAAAACTGTTTTTT	CASSPGINEKLFF
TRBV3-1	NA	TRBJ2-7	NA	TGTGCCAGCAGCCAAGATCGGGCGACAAGCTCCTACGAGCAGTACTTC	CASSQDRATSSYEQYF
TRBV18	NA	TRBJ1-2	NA	TGTGCCAGCTCACCAAGATACGATGGCTACACCTTC	CASSPRYDGYTF
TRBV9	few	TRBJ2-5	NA	TGTGCCAGCAGCGTAGAAACTGGCGGGGAGACCCAGTACTTC	CASSVETGGETQYF
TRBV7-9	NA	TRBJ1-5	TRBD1	TGTGCCAGCAGTTACGGACAGGCTCCAAATCAGCCCCAGCATTTT	CASSYGQAPNQPQHF
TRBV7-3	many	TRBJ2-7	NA	TGTGCCAGCAGCTTGGAGCCAATCTACGAGCAGTACTTC	CASSLEPIYEQYF
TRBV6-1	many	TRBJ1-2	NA	TGTGCCAGCAGTGCGGGGCCGTGGGGCTACACCTTC	CASSAGPWGYTF
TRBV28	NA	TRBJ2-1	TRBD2	TGTGCCGGAAGTCCGGGACTAGTTAGTAGTGAGCAGTTCTTC	CAGSPGLVSSEQFF
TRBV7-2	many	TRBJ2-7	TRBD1	TGTGCCAGCAGCTTTTCCCCGGACAGGGTCACCTACGAGCAGTACTTC	CASSFSPDRVTYEQYF
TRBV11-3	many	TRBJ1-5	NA	TGTGCCAGCATTGGGGCTTGGAGTCCCCAGCATTTT	CASIGAWSPQHF
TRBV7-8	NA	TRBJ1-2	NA	TGTGCCAGCGGGGACACGGCCCAGGTCTTCTATGGCTACACCTTC	CASGDTAQVFYGYTF
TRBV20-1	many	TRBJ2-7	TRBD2	TGCAGTGCTACACCTAGCGGGGAAGCCTACGAGCAGTACTTC	CSATPSGEAYEQYF
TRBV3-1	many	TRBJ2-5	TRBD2	TGTGCCAGCAGCGCACCGGGACTAGCGGTGCAGTCCCAGTACTTC	CASSAPGLAVQSQYF
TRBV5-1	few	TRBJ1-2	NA	TGCGCCAGCAGCTGGACAGACAACTATGGCTACACCTTC	CASSWTDNYGYTF
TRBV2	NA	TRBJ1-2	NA	TGTGCCAGCAGTGAAGCGCAGGACTACTGGGGCTACACCTTC	CASSEAQDYWGYTF
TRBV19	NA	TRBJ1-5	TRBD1	TGTGCCAGTAGTATTTGGCAGGGGGGCAATCAGCCCCAGCATTTT	CASSIWQGGNQPQHF
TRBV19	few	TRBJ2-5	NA	TGTGCCAGTAGTACCCGGGACATTGGCGAGACCCAGTACTTC	CASSTRDIGETQYF
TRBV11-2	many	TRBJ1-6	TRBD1	TGTGCCAGCAGCTTAAGGACAGGGGGAAGCTCCTATAATTCACCCCTCCACTTT	CASSLRTGGSSYNSPLHF
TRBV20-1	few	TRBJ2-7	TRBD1	TGCAGTGCTAGAGATTTGGACAGGGAAATAGGAGTGTACTTC	CSARDLDREIGVYF
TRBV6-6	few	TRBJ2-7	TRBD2	TGTGCCAGCAGTTACGGGACGGGAGGGATATACGAGCAGTACTTC	CASSYGTGGIYEQYF
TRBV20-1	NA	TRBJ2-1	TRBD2	TGCAGTGCTAGAGATATCTTGGGGGCGGGAGGGCCTGATGAGCAGTTCTTC	CSARDILGAGGPDEQFF
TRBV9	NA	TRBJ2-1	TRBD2	TGTGCCAGCAGCTCTCGGACTAGCGGGAGGGTCTCCTACAATGAGCAGTTCTTC	CASSSRTSGRVSYNEQFF
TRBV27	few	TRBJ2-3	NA	TGTGCCAGCAGACTGGACCATTCAGATACGCAGTATTTT	CASRLDHSDTQYF
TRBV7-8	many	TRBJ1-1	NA	TGTGCCAGCAGCTTAGAAGCGGTGGGGACTGAAGCTTTCTTT	CASSLEAVGTEAFF
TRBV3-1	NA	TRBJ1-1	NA	TGTGCCAGCAGCCAAAATTGGCAGGGCGGCACTGAAGCTTTCTTT	CASSQNWQGGTEAFF
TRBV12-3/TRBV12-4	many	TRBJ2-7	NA	TGTGCCAGCAGTTCCTCCGGGGCCTCCTACGAGCAGTACTTC	CASSSSGASYEQYF
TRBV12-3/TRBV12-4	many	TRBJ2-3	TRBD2	TGTGCCAGCAGTTCCCCCCAGCGGGAGCCCACAGATACGCAGTATTTT	CASSSPQREPTDTQYF
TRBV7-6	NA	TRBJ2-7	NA	TGTGCCAGCACCGTAGACGTGGGGGGCGGGACCCACTCCTACGAGCAGTACTTC	CASTVDVGGGTHSYEQYF
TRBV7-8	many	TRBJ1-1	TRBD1	TGTGCCAGCAGCTTGGAAGAGACAGGGGACGGGGACACTGAAGCTTTCTTT	CASSLEETGDGDTEAFF